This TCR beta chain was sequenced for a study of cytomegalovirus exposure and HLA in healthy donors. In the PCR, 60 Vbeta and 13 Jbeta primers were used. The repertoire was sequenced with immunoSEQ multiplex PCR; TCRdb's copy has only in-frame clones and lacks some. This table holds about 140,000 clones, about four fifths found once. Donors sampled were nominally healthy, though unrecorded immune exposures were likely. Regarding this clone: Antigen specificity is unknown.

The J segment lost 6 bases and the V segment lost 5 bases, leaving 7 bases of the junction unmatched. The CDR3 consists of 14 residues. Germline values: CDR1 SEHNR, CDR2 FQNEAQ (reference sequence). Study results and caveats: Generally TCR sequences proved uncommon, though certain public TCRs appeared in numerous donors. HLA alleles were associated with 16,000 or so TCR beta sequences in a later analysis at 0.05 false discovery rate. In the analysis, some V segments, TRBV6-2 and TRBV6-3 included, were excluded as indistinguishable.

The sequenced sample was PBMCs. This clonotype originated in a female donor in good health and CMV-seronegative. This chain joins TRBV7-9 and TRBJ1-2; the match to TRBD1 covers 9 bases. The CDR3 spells CASSQGTGGDGYTF. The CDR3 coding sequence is TGTGCCAGCAGCCAGGGAACAGGGGGCGATGGCTACACCTTC. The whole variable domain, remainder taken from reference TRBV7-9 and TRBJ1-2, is DTGVSQNPRHKITKRGQNVTFRCDPISEHNRLYWYRQTLGQGPEFLTYFQNEAQLEKSRLLSDRFSAERPKGSFSTLEIQRTEQGDSAMYLCASSQGTGGDGYTFGSGTRLTVV.